This TCR beta chain was identified in a study of blood T cell repertoires in COVID-19. Study context: Samples of COVID-19 (acute and convalescent) were obtained from the United States, Italy and Spain. Sources were T cells, B-cell-depleted T cells, or PBMCs; the material itself was cDNA or gDNA.

Original data processing: Amplification from reference gene primers served as the basis for estimated nucleated cell counts. The data were produced by immunoSEQ multiplex PCR, yet TCRdb's version contains in-frame clones alone and is incomplete. V, J and clone size are those of that table, while D and trimming were read from the DNA. The table has approximately 230,000 clones, approximately 90% seen once; the top ten hold roughly 3.1%. V was shortened by 2 bases and J by 8 bases, with 12 bases between the two germline ends. The CDR3 covers 13 residues. The V and J genes are TRBV12-3 or TRBV12-4 and TRBJ1-2; D call uncertain. The clonotype comes from a man between 18 and 29 years old with active or convalescent COVID-19. Sequencing was carried out using peripheral blood. The CDR3 nucleotides read TGTGCCAGCAGTTTACGGGAAATCGGAGGCTACACCTTC. Protein: CASSLREIGGYTF.